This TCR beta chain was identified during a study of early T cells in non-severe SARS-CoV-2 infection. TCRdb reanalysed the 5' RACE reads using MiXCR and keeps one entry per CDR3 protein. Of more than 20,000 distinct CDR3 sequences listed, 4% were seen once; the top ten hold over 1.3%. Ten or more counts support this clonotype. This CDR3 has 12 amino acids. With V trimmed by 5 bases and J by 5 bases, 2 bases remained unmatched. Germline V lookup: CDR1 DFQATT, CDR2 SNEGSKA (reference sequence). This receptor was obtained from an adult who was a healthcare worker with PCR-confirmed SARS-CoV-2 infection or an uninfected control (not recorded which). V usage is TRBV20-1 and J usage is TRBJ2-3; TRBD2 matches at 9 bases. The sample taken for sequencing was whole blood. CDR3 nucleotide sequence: TGCAGTGCTGGCGGGGGGGGAGATACGCAGTATTTT. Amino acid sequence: CSAGGGGDTQYF.